A selection of T cell receptor beta chains follows, all from one sample in a study of T-cell memory formation after mild COVID-19. From the 5' RACE reads, TCRdb called clonotypes with MiXCR, one entry per CDR3 protein. The sample has 350,000 to 450,000 distinct CDR3 sequences, about 20% seen once. Sequencing was done on a sample of PBMCs or a T cell subset sorted from them (not recorded which). The receptors here all came from an adult woman who had mild COVID-19 (a few samples of this study predate the infection). Cell type and time point are not known. The CDR3 runs from the conserved cysteine through the conserved F or W.

v_call cdr3_aa
TRBV9 CASSVGGSPLQTRSGYTF
TRBV27 CASIPGTPNTGELFF
TRBV12-3/TRBV12-4 CASSLRGGAHYNEQFF
TRBV6-2/TRBV6-3 CASTSREQSYEQYF
TRBV12-3/TRBV12-4 CASRPAGKGPYEQYF
TRBV12-5 CASGPGDRVTDTQYF
TRBV20-1 CSASTGTGRQPQHF
TRBV7-9 CASSLDGSHYGYTF
TRBV12-3/TRBV12-4 CASSSDRGHLEQYF
TRBV11-3 CASTRSGNEQFF
TRBV20-1 CSASPRIEARNQPQHF
TRBV12-3/TRBV12-4 CASSFQAGAVWIF
TRBV7-9 CASSSRTGGYEQYF
TRBV6-5 CASSYSIGTGGRYEQYF
TRBV29-1 CSAGGDMFGYTF
TRBV4-1 CASSPRQGAGEETQYF
TRBV7-3 CASSFAGGMNNEQFF
TRBV4-1 CASSQEPGRNTEAFF
TRBV5-4 CASRMGGSSSYEQYF
TRBV29-1 CSVRRAGSDTQYF
TRBV6-5 CATGDRVTGELFF
TRBV20-1 CSARDYSGVIDIQYF
TRBV5-1 CASSAQRYQETQYF
TRBV6-1 CASRNWVQETQYF
TRBV3-2 CASSQDHFSGGGYNEQFF
TRBV20-1 CSASGTVGGELFF
TRBV3-1 CASSQDLGGGTYNEQFF
TRBV6-1 CAIGGPGQETQYF
TRBV5-1 CASSPEGYSNQPQHF
TRBV7-3 CASSPLVRGVNTGELFF
TRBV3-1 CASSQDPSSNEQFF
TRBV20-1 CSARSSANTGELFF
TRBV7-8 CASSFVNYETQYF
TRBV12-3/TRBV12-4 CASSARRENQPQHF
TRBV20-1 CSAGSGGTELSYEQYF
TRBV14 CASSQKTSMVRETQYF
TRBV5-1 CASSLDSAYEQYF
TRBV2 CASSEATSGGAMDTQYF
TRBV29-1 CSVLSTDRLSTDTQYF
TRBV7-9 CASSPVGVTEAFF
TRBV3-1 CASSQGPLRASGTEAFF
TRBV24-1 CATSDLAGVSYNEQFF
TRBV5-1 CASSTGQGGRNTQYF
TRBV7-8 CASSLGKDGWSEQFF
TRBV5-1 CASSLGASEGGETQYF
TRBV24-1 CATSDLPGTSGPFNTGELFF
TRBV12-3/TRBV12-4 CASSPRGTGRTGELFF
TRBV5-1 CASSPRPSWGMGGYTF
TRBV7-9 CASSLASSREGAFF
TRBV7-9 CASSPPERDGTDTQYF
TRBV19 CASSILGREQETQYF
TRBV27 CASRDGTSGPYEQYF
TRBV5-1 CASSRSSSTDTQYF
TRBV12-3/TRBV12-4 CASSSSSNEQFF